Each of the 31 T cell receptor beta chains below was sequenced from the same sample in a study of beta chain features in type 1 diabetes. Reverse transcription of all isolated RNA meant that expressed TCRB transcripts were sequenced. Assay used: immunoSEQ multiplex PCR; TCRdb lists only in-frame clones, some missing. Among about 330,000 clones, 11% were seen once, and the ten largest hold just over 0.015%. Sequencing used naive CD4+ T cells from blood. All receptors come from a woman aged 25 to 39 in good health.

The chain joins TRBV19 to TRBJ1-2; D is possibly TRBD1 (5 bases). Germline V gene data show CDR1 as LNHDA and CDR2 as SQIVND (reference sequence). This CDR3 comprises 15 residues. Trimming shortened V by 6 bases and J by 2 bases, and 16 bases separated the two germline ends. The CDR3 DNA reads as TGTGCCAGTAGACCCGGGGCGGCGGGGAACTATGGCTACACCTTC. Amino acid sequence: CASRPGAAGNYGYTF. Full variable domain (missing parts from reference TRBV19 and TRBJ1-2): DGGITQSPKYLFRKEGQNVTLSCEQNLNHDAMYWYRQDPGQGLRLIYYSQIVNDFQKGDIAEGYSVSREKKESFPLTVTSAQKNPTAFYLCASRPGAAGNYGYTFGSGTRLTVV.

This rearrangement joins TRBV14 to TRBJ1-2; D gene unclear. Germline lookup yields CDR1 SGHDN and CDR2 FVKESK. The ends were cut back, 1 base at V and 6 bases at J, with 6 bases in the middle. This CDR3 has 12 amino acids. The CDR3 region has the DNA TGTGCCAGCAGCCAAGTCGGAGATGGCTACACCTTC. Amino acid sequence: CASSQVGDGYTF.

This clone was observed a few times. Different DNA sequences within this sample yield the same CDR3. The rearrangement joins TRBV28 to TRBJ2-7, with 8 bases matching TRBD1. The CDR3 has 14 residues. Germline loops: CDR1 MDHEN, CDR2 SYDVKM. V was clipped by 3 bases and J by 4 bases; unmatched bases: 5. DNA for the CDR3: TGTGCCAGCAGTTTGTGGCAGGGGGCTTACGAGCAGTACTTC. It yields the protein CASSLWQGAYEQYF.

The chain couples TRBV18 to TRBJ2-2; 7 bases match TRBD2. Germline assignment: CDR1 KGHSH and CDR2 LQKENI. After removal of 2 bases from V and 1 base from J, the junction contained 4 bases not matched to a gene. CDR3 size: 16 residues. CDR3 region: CASSPAASGNTGELFF. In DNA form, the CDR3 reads TGTGCCAGCTCACCAGCGGCTAGCGGGAACACCGGGGAGCTGTTTTTT.

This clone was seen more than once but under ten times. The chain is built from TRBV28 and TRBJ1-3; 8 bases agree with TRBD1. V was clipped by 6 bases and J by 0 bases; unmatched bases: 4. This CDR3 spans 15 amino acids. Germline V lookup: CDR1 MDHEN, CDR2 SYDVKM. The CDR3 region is CASSPGQGSGNTIYF. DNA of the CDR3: TGTGCCAGCAGCCCAGGACAGGGCTCTGGAAACACCATATATTTT.

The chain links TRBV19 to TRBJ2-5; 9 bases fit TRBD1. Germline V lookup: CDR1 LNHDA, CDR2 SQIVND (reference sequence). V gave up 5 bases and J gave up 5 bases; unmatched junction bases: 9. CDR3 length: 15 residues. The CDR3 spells CASSPARTGDETQYF. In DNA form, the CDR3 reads TGTGCCAGTAGTCCTGCCCGGACAGGGGACGAGACCCAGTACTTC. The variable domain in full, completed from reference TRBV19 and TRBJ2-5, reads DGGITQSPKYLFRKEGQNVTLSCEQNLNHDAMYWYRQDPGQGLRLIYYSQIVNDFQKGDIAEGYSVSREKKESFPLTVTSAQKNPTAFYLCASSPARTGDETQYFGPGTRLLVL.

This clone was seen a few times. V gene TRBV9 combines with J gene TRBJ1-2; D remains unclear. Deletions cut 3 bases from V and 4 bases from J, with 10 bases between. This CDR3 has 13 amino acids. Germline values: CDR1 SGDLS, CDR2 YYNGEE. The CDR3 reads CASSGRRLYGYTF. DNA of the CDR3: TGTGCCAGCAGCGGAAGGAGGCTCTATGGCTACACCTTC. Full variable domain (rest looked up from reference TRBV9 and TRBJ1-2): DSGVTQTPKHLITATGQRVTLRCSPRSGDLSVYWYQQSLDQGLQFLIQYYNGEERAKGNILERFSAQQFPDLHSELNLSSLELGDSALYFCASSGRRLYGYTFGSGTRLTVV.

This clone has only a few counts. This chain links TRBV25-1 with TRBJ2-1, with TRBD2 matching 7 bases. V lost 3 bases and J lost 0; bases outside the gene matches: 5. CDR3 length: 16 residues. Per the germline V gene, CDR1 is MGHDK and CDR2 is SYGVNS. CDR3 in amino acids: CASSDLASGSYNEQFF. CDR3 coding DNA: TGTGCCAGCAGTGATTTGGCTAGCGGCTCCTACAATGAGCAGTTCTTC.

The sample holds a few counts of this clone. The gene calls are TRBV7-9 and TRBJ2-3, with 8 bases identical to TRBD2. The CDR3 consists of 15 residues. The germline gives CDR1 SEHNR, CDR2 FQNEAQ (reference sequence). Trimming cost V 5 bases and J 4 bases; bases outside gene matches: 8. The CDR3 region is CASSTQRELADTQYF. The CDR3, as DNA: TGTGCCAGCAGCACCCAGCGGGAGCTCGCAGATACGCAGTATTTT.

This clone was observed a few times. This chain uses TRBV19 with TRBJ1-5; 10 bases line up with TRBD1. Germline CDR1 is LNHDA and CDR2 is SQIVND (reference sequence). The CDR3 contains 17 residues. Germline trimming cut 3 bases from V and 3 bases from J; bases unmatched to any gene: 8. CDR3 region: CASSISWTGGSNQPQHF. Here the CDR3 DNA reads TGTGCCAGTAGTATCTCGTGGACAGGGGGTTCCAATCAGCCCCAGCATTTT.

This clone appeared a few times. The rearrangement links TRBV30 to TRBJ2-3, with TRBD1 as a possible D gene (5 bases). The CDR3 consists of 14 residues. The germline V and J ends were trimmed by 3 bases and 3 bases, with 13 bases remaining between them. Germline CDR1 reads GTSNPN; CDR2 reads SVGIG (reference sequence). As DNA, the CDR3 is TGTGCCTGGAGAGGGGTTTTGGGGACAGATACGCAGTATTTT. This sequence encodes CAWRGVLGTDTQYF.

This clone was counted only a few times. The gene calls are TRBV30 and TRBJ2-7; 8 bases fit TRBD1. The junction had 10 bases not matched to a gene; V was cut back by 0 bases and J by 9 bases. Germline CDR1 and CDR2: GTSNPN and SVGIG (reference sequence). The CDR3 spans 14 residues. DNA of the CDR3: TGTGCCTGGAGTGTCAGGCAGGGGGCGAGAGGGCAGTACTTC. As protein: CAWSVRQGARGQYF.

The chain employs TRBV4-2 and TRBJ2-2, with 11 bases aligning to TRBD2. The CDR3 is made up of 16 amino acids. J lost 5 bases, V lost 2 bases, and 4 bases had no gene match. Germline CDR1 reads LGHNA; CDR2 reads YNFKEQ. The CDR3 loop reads CASSQLAGGPTGELFF. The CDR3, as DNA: TGTGCCAGCAGCCAATTAGCGGGAGGGCCGACCGGGGAGCTGTTTTTT.

For the CDR3, the DNA is TGTGCTAGTGGTTTGGACCAGATAGCGGGAGGGATGTACAATGAGCAGTTCTTC. Translation: CASGLDQIAGGMYNEQFF. The chain employs TRBV12-5 and TRBJ2-1; 11 nucleotides line up with TRBD2. The CDR3 sequence is 18 residues long. The germline CDR1 and CDR2 sequences are LGHNT and FRNRAP. Unmatched junction bases numbered 9, after V lost 1 base and J lost 4 bases.

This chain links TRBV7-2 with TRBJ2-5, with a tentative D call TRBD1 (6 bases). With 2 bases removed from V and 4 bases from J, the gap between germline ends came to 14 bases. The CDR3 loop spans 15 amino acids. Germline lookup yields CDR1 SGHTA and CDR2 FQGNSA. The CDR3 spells CASSLQGLGAETQYF. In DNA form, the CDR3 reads TGTGCCAGCAGCTTACAGGGGTTGGGGGCAGAGACCCAGTACTTC.

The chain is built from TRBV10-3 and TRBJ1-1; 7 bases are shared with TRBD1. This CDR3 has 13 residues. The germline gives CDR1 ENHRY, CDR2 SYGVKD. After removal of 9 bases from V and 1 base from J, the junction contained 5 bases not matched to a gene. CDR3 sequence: CAISDRENTEAFF. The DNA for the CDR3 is TGTGCCATTTCTGACAGGGAGAACACTGAAGCTTTCTTT.

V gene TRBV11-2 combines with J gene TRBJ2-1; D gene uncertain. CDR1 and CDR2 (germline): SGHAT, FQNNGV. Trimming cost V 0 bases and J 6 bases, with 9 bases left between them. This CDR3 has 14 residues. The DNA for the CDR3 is TGTGCCAGCAGCTTAGATGGCCTTGTCAATGAGCAGTTCTTC. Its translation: CASSLDGLVNEQFF.

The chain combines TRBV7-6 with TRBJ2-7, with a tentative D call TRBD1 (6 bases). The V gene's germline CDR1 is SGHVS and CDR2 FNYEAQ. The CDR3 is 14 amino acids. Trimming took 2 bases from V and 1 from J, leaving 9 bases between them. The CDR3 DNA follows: TGTGCCAGCAGCTTAAGGGACAAATCCTACGAGCAGTACTTC. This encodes CASSLRDKSYEQYF.

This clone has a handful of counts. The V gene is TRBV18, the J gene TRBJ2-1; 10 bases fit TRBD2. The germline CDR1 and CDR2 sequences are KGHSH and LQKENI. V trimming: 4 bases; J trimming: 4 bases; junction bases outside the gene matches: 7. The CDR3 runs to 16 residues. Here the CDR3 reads CASSLWTSGIYNEQFF. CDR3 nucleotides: TGTGCCAGCTCACTATGGACTAGCGGAATTTACAATGAGCAGTTCTTC.

CDR3 region: CASSSQEQFF. The CDR3 DNA follows: TGTGCCAGCAGCTCACAGGAGCAGTTCTTC. The chain joins TRBV7-9 to TRBJ2-1; D gene uncertain. Germline V CDR1 and CDR2: SEHNR, FQNEAQ (reference sequence). Trimming left V 4 bases short and J 10 bases short, with 5 bases between. CDR3 size: 10 residues.

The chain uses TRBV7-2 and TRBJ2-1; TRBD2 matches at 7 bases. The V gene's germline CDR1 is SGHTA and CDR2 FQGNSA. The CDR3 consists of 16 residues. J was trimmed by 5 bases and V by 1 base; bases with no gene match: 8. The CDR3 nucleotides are TGTGCCAGCAGCTTAGTTAGCGGGCAATTCCACAATGAGCAGTTCTTC. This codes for CASSLVSGQFHNEQFF.

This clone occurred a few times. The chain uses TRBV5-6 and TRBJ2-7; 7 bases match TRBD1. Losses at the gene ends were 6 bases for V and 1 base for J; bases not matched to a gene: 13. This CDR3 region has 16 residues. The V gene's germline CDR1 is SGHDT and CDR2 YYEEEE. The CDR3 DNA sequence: TGTGCCAGCACCCCAGATCCAGGGGGTTCTTCCTACGAGCAGTACTTC. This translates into CASTPDPGGSSYEQYF.

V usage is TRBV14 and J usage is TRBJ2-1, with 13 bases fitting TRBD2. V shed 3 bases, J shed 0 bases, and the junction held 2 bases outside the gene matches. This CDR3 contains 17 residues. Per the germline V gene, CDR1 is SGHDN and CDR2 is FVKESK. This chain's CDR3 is CASSHRTSGSSYNEQFF. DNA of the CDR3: TGTGCCAGCAGCCACAGGACTAGCGGGAGCTCCTACAATGAGCAGTTCTTC.

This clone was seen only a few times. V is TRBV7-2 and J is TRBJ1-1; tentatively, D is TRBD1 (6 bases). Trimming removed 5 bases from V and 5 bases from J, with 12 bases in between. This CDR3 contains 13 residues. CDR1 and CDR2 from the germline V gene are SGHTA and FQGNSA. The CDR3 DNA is TGTGCCAGCAGCGTTCAGGGGTATACTGAAGCTTTCTTT. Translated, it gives CASSVQGYTEAFF.

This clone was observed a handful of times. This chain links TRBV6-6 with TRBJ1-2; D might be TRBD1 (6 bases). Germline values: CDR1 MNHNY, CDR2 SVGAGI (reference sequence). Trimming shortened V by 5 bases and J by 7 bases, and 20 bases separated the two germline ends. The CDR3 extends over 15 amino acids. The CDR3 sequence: CASSKQGSSDGGYTF. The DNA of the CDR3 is TGTGCCAGCAGTAAACAGGGTTCCTCTGACGGTGGCTACACCTTC.

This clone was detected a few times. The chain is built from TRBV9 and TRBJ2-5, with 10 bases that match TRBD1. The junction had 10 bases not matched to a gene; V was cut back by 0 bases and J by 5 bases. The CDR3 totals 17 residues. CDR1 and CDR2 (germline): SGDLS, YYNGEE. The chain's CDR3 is CASSVAGGQGPMETQYF. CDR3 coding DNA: TGTGCCAGCAGCGTAGCTGGGGGACAGGGGCCCATGGAGACCCAGTACTTC.

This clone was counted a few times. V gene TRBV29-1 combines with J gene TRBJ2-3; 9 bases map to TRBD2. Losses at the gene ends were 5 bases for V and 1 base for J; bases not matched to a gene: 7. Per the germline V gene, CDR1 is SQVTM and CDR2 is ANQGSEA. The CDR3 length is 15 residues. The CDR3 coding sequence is TGCAGCGTTAATGCGGGAGGGCGAGGCACAGATACGCAGTATTTT. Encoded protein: CSVNAGGRGTDTQYF.

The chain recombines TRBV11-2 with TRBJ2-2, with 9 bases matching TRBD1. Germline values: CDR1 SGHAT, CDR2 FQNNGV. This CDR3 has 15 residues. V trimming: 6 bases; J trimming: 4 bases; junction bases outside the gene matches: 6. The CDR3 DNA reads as TGTGCCAGCAGGCCTCACAGGGGGCTCACCGGGGAGCTGTTTTTT. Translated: CASRPHRGLTGELFF.

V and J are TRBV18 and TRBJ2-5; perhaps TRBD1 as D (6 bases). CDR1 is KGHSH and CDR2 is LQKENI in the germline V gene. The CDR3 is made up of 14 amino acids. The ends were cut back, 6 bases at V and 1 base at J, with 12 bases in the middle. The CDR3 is CASSHRDTQETQYF. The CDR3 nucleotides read TGTGCCAGCTCTCACCGGGACACCCAAGAGACCCAGTACTTC.

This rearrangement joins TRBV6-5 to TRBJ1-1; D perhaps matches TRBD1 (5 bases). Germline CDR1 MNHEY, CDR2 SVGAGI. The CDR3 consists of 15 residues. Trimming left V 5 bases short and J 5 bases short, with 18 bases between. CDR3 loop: CASSGGFSSGTEAFF. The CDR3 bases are TGTGCCAGCAGTGGGGGGTTTTCGTCGGGTACTGAAGCTTTCTTT.

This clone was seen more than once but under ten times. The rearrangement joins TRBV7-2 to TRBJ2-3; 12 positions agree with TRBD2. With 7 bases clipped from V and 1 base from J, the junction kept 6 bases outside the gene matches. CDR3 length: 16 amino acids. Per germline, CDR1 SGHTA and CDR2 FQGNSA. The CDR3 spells CASTRRLAGGTDTQYF. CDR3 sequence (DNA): TGTGCCAGCACCCGCAGACTAGCGGGAGGCACAGATACGCAGTATTTT.